This T cell receptor (beta chain) was obtained from a study of T cells after yellow fever vaccination. TCRdb independently ran MiXCR on the 5' RACE reads; one entry per CDR3 protein. In the table there are hundreds of thousands of distinct CDR3 sequences, approximately 15% of which are singletons. The CDR3 extends over 11 amino acids. V lost 5 bases and J lost 6, with 9 bases in between. CDR1 and CDR2 (germline): DFQATT, SNEGSKA (reference sequence). The chain is built from TRBV20-1 and TRBJ2-3; D gene ambiguous. The material sequenced was PBMCs, taken on the day of the yellow fever booster vaccination. This receptor was identified in a man aged 30 to 45 who received the YFV17D yellow fever vaccine. This CDR3 reads CSAGNGDTQYF. CDR3 DNA sequence: TGCAGTGCTGGCAATGGGGATACGCAGTATTTT.